The present TCR beta chain was sequenced within a study of T cell responses to AZD1222 COVID-19 vaccine. Whole-study findings and limits: It should be noted that donors were predominantly white British and more often female, and clonal diversity was possibly underestimated. Increased Spike-specific TCR breadth and depth were observed after two AZD1222 doses.

This clone was counted at least ten times. Its target is not known. The CDR3 consists of 16 residues. The germline V gene encodes CDR1 SGHAT and CDR2 FQNNGV. The ends were cut back, 5 bases at V and 6 bases at J, with 23 bases in the middle. The protocol was immunoSEQ multiplex PCR, while the TCRdb copy is restricted to in-frame clones and leaves out a portion. Here the sample spans about 130,000 clones, 90% being singletons. Sequencing was performed on peripheral blood, taken on day 0 of AZD1222 vaccination. The sequence derives from an adult in good health. This rearrangement joins TRBV11-2 to TRBJ2-7; a weak D match, TRBD1 (5 bases). The CDR3 is CASSTLGRTPGLEQYF. The CDR3, as DNA: TGTGCCAGCAGCACGCTTGGACGGACACCTGGGCTCGAGCAGTACTTC.